A single sample gave rise to the 16 T cell receptor beta chains below, sequenced in a study of blood T cells in healthy people across ages. The authors ran a second PCR of roughly 6 to 12 cycles using a sample-barcoded 5' primer and a J-beta primer mix. TCRdb re-analysed the 5' RACE reads in MiXCR, keeping a single row per CDR3 protein. Of 600,000 to 1,000,000 distinct CDR3 sequences detected, approximately 25% appear once; the ten largest clones hold roughly 3.8%. The same data also contributed to another study, on T cells of mothers and their children.

The sample consisted of blood. These TCRs come from a boy aged 5 to 17 in good health.

Points on this clonotype: A read error may account for a junction end that differs from germline. The chain combines TRBV7-9 with TRBJ2-3; possibly TRBD2 for D (5 bases). The CDR3 runs to 15 residues. Looked up from germline, CDR1 is SEHNR and CDR2 is FQNEAQ (reference sequence). The CDR3 DNA follows: TGTGCCAGCAGCCCCGCAAGCGAGGGCACGGATACGCAGTATTTT. Translated: CASSPASEGTDTQYF.

Written as DNA, the CDR3 is TGCAGCGTTGATCAGGACCTGAACACTGAAGCTTTCTTT. Its translation is CSVDQDLNTEAFF. The chain has TRBV29-1 and TRBJ1-1, with unresolved D. CDR3 length: 13 residues. Deletions cut 3 bases from V and 0 bases from J, with 8 bases between. Per germline, CDR1 SQVTM and CDR2 ANQGSEA. Full variable domain (rest looked up from reference TRBV29-1 and TRBJ1-1): SAVISQKPSRDICQRGTSLTIQCQVDSQVTMMFWYRQQPGQSLTLIATANQGSEATYESGFVIDKFPISRPNLTFSTLTVSNMSPEDSSIYLCSVDQDLNTEAFFGQGTRLTVV.

This clonotype was found a few times. This chain connects TRBV12-3 or TRBV12-4 to TRBJ1-1; no reliable D call. This CDR3 spans 13 amino acids. Trimming shortened V by 8 bases and J by 1 base, and 11 bases separated the two germline ends. In nucleotides, the CDR3 is TGTGCCAGCCATGAGGCCAGGAACACTGAAGCTTTCTTT. This gives the protein CASHEARNTEAFF.

The V and J genes are TRBV28 and TRBJ2-7; 8 bases align to TRBD2. Looked up from germline, CDR1 is MDHEN and CDR2 is SYDVKM. V dropped 5 bases and J dropped 5; count of bases not matched to a gene: 5. The CDR3 has 13 residues. The CDR3 region has the DNA TGTGCCAGCAGTCCGGGGGGGGGAGACGAGCAGTACTTC. This translates into CASSPGGGDEQYF. Using reference TRBV28 and TRBJ2-7 for the parts outside the CDR3, the full variable domain is DVKVTQSSRYLVKRTGEKVFLECVQDMDHENMFWYRQDPGLGLRLIYFSYDVKMKEKGDIPEGYSVSREKKERFSLILESASTNQTSMYLCASSPGGGDEQYFGPGTRLTVT.

This chain uses TRBV7-9 with TRBJ2-5; D unclear. The end of the DNA is better explained by TRBJ2-7, so the J call may be wrong. From germline, CDR1 is SEHNR and CDR2 FQNEAQ (reference sequence). The CDR3 loop spans 14 amino acids. The CDR3 nucleotides read TGTGCCAGCAGCCTTTCGACCGATTACTACGAGCAGTACTTC. This encodes CASSLSTDYYEQYF.

V is TRBV5-1 and J is TRBJ1-1, with a tentative D call TRBD1 (5 bases). Trimming took off 5 bases at V and 0 bases at J, with 14 bases between the two ends. From germline, CDR1 is SGHRS and CDR2 YFSETQ. The CDR3 consists of 15 residues. The CDR3 spells CASRVADSMNTEAFF. In DNA, the CDR3 is TGCGCCAGCAGGGTAGCAGACAGTATGAACACTGAAGCTTTCTTT. The full variable domain, with the rest looked up from reference TRBV5-1 and TRBJ1-1, is KAGVTQTPRYLIKTRGQQVTLSCSPISGHRSVSWYQQTPGQGLQFLFEYFSETQRNKGNFPGRFSGRQFSNSRSEMNVSTLELGDSALYLCASRVADSMNTEAFFGQGTRLTVV.

V and J are TRBV7-8 and TRBJ1-1, with TRBD1 as a possible D gene (6 bases). V shed 1 base and J shed 0 bases, with 12 bases lying between them. Germline V lookup: CDR1 SGHVS, CDR2 FQNEAQ. The CDR3 length is 16 residues. CDR3 protein: CASSLEQGAMNTEAFF. The DNA of the CDR3 is TGTGCCAGCAGCTTAGAACAGGGAGCCATGAACACTGAAGCTTTCTTT.

This clonotype has only a few counts. The chain links TRBV4-3 to TRBJ1-4; D unclear. There are 15 residues in the CDR3. Germline lookup yields CDR1 LGHNA and CDR2 YSLEER. The V gene lost 5 bases and the J gene lost 8 bases, with 18 bases spanning the gap. CDR3 in DNA: TGCGCCAGCAGCAATGACCCAGGAGGTAGCGAAAAACTGTTTTTT. It codes for CASSNDPGGSEKLFF.

This chain links TRBV6-2 or TRBV6-3 with TRBJ1-1; D is uncertain. The V and J ends lost 5 bases and 10 bases respectively, with 14 bases between them. The CDR3 is 12 residues long. In germline, CDR1 is MNHEY, CDR2 SVGEGT. CDR3: CASSQPARGAFF. CDR3 coding DNA: TGTGCCAGCAGTCAACCGGCCCGCGGAGCTTTCTTT.

V is TRBV2 and J is TRBJ2-3, with D unresolved. Between the trimmed V and J ends, which lost 0 bases and 6 bases, there was a span of 13 bases. The CDR3 loop spans 15 amino acids. Germline lookup yields CDR1 SNHLY and CDR2 FYNNEI. CDR3 nucleotides: TGTGCCAGCAGTGAAGCCCCAGGTGAGGAGGATACGCAGTATTTT. Amino acids: CASSEAPGEEDTQYF.

This clonotype was seen a handful of times. The CDR3 loop is CASSQLGQGRGEKLFF. In DNA form, the CDR3 reads TGCGCCAGCAGCCAACTGGGACAGGGGAGAGGTGAAAAACTGTTTTTT. The chain combines TRBV4-1 with TRBJ1-4, with 10 positions matching TRBD1. Unmatched junction bases numbered 7, after V lost 2 bases and J lost 7 bases. The CDR3 runs 16 residues. Per germline, CDR1 MGHRA and CDR2 YSYEKL.

Points on this clonotype: The junction does not match germline at one end; this may be a read error. This chain uses TRBV5-1 with TRBJ2-4, with 9 bases lining up with TRBD1. From germline, CDR1 is SGHRS and CDR2 YFSETQ. The CDR3 extends over 15 amino acids. The CDR3 loop is CASSLEWTGENIQHF. CDR3 DNA sequence: TGCGCCAGCAGCTTAGAGTGGACAGGGGAAAACATTCAGCACTTC.

The rearrangement joins TRBV20-1 to TRBJ2-1; D may be TRBD2 (5 bases). The assigned J gene may be wrong: the sequence end matches TRBJ2-5 better. Germline V gene sequence: CDR1 DFQATT, CDR2 SNEGSKA (reference sequence). CDR3 length: 10 amino acids. CDR3 residues: CSAHEGTQYF. The CDR3 DNA reads TGCAGTGCTCACGAGGGGACCCAGTACTTC.

The chain joins TRBV25-1 to TRBJ2-3; 9 nucleotides line up with TRBD1. V shed 11 bases, J shed 3 bases, and the junction held 9 bases outside the gene matches. The CDR3 totals 14 residues. CDR1 and CDR2 from the germline V gene are MGHDK and SYGVNS. The CDR3 nucleotides read TGTGCCTCCCAGGGGACAGGGCTTACAGATACGCAGTATTTT. Its protein product is CASQGTGLTDTQYF.

This clonotype turned up a few times. A read error may account for a junction end that differs from germline. The chain carries TRBV10-3 and TRBJ1-5; D may be TRBD1 (5 bases). The CDR3 runs 14 residues. Germline CDR1 is ENHRY and CDR2 is SYGVKD. The CDR3 spells CAVSGDGFNQPQHF. The CDR3 DNA follows: TGTGCCGTCAGTGGGGACGGATTTAATCAGCCCCAGCATTTT.

This chain joins TRBV20-1 and TRBJ1-1; D is ambiguous. Trimming shortened V by 0 bases and J by 8 bases, and 13 bases separated the two germline ends. The germline CDR1 and CDR2 sequences are DFQATT and SNEGSKA (reference sequence). The CDR3 contains 13 residues. The CDR3 protein is CSARDYAAAEAFF. The CDR3 DNA sequence: TGCAGTGCTAGAGATTATGCGGCAGCCGAAGCTTTCTTT.